The 20 T cell receptor beta chains presented below share a single source sample, sequenced in a study of tumor-infiltrating lymphocytes in oesophageal squamous cell carcinoma. TCRdb redid the calling of the PCR reads with MiXCR, one entry per CDR3 protein. Of tens of thousands of distinct CDR3 sequences in the sample, 30% to 40% are singletons; the top ten hold approximately 22%. The sequenced material came from esophageal tumor tissue. These receptors were obtained from a male donor with esophageal squamous cell carcinoma.

This clonotype was seen a handful of times. Mismatch with germline at one junction end may stem from a read error. The chain is built from TRBV24-1 and TRBJ2-1, with D perhaps matching TRBD2 (6 bases). Germline lookup yields CDR1 KGHDR and CDR2 SFDVKD. The CDR3 is 14 amino acids. As DNA, the CDR3 is TGTGCCACCAGTGACACCCGAAATCTGGGACTCCTCAACTTC. Amino acid sequence: CATSDTRNLGLLNF.

This chain uses TRBV28 with TRBJ2-5, with TRBD2 matching 10 bases. The end of the DNA is better explained by TRBJ2-1, so the J call may be wrong. Germline V gene data show CDR1 as MDHEN and CDR2 as SYDVKM. The CDR3 runs to 14 residues. Here the CDR3 reads CASVIAGGNNEQFF. The CDR3 DNA sequence: TGTGCCAGCGTAATAGCGGGAGGTAACAATGAGCAGTTCTTC.

This clonotype was seen a single time. V usage is TRBV7-6 and J usage is TRBJ2-3, with 7 bases fitting TRBD2. Germline V gives CDR1 SGHVS, CDR2 FNYEAQ. The J segment lost 5 bases and the V segment lost 5 bases, leaving 13 bases of the junction unmatched. The CDR3 extends over 16 amino acids. CDR3 loop: CASSVEAGTTLDTQYF. The CDR3 DNA is TGTGCCAGCAGCGTTGAAGCGGGGACTACCCTAGATACGCAGTATTTT. The whole variable domain, remainder taken from reference TRBV7-6 and TRBJ2-3, is GAGVSQSPRYKVTKRGQDVALRCDPISGHVSLYWYRQALGQGPEFLTYFNYEAQQDKSGLPNDRFSAERPEGSISTLTIQRTEQRDSAMYRCASSVEAGTTLDTQYFGPGTRLTVL.

The chain recombines TRBV7-2 with TRBJ2-3; D remains unclear. Trimming stripped 3 bases from V and 1 base from J, with 5 bases between. The CDR3 consists of 13 residues. Germline V gene data show CDR1 as SGHTA and CDR2 as FQGNSA. As DNA, the CDR3 is TGTGCCAGCAGCTTCGGCCGCACAGATACGCAGTATTTT. This translates into CASSFGRTDTQYF. The variable domain in full, completed from reference TRBV7-2 and TRBJ2-3, reads GAGVSQSPSNKVTEKGKDVELRCDPISGHTALYWYRQSLGQGLEFLIYFQGNSAPDKSGLPSDRFSAERTGGSVSTLTIQRTQQEDSAVYLCASSFGRTDTQYFGPGTRLTVL.

In this sample, this clonotype turned up many times. CDR3 sequence reads: CASRGLAGDEQYF. The CDR3 DNA reads as TGTGCCTCCCGCGGACTAGCGGGAGATGAGCAGTACTTC. The chain employs TRBV6-1 and TRBJ2-7; 13 bases line up with TRBD2. This CDR3 comprises 13 residues. In germline, CDR1 is MNHNS, CDR2 SASEGT. After removal of 11 bases from V and 7 bases from J, the junction contained 8 bases not matched to a gene.

This clonotype is large within its sample. V and J are TRBV7-6 and TRBJ2-7; no clear D. The V and J ends lost 5 bases and 6 bases respectively, with 8 bases between them. The CDR3 has 11 residues. Germline CDR1 SGHVS, CDR2 FNYEAQ. The CDR3 DNA reads as TGTGCCAGCAGCCCCGGTGGCGAGCAGTACTTC. Residues: CASSPGGEQYF.

This clonotype was found many times. It may be a read error: a sequence one base away is much more abundant. The J gene is TRBJ2-7, the V gene TRBV5-6; D is unclear. The CDR3 spans 13 residues. Trimming shortened V by 1 base and J by 7 bases, and 12 bases separated the two germline ends. Per germline, CDR1 SGHDT and CDR2 YYEEEE. CDR3 region: CASSLWKYNEQYF. The CDR3 coding sequence is TGTGCCAGCAGCTTGTGGAAGTACAATGAGCAGTACTTC.

This clonotype showed up many times. The chain is built from TRBV28 and TRBJ1-2; tentatively, D is TRBD1 (5 bases). Germline CDR1 and CDR2: MDHEN and SYDVKM. The V gene lost 7 bases and the J gene lost 7 bases, with 19 bases spanning the gap. CDR3 length: 14 residues. CDR3: CASTLKGLPGGYTF. CDR3 DNA sequence: TGTGCCAGCACCCTCAAGGGACTCCCGGGTGGCTACACCTTC.

This clonotype was seen ten or more times. The chain combines TRBV28 with TRBJ2-7; 10 bases line up with TRBD1. V was pared by 6 bases and J by 0 bases, with 5 bases of the junction left unmatched. The germline V gene encodes CDR1 MDHEN and CDR2 SYDVKM. The CDR3 contains 15 residues. CDR3 region: CASRSRTGGSYEQYF. The CDR3 region has the DNA TGTGCCAGCAGATCCCGGACAGGGGGCTCCTACGAGCAGTACTTC.

This clonotype rates as medium-sized (0.01 to 0.1%). This chain joins TRBV2 and TRBJ2-5, with D uncertain. CDR3 size: 11 residues. Germline assignment: CDR1 SNHLY and CDR2 FYNNEI. Between the trimmed V and J ends, which lost 6 bases and 1 base, there was a span of 3 bases. As DNA, the CDR3 is TGTGCCAGCAGCCTCCAAGAGACCCAGTACTTC. It translates to CASSLQETQYF.

The sample holds many counts of this clonotype. The genes are TRBV5-6 and TRBJ2-5, with D uncertain. The length of the CDR3 is 12 residues. Trimming shortened V by 2 bases and J by 5 bases, and 7 bases separated the two germline ends. Germline V gene lookup returns CDR1 SGHDT and CDR2 YYEEEE. The DNA for the CDR3 is TGTGCCAGCAGCTTCGCCCGTGAGACCCAGTACTTC. As protein: CASSFARETQYF.

As to this clonotype: The junction and the germline gene differ at one end; a read error may be behind it. V gene TRBV25-1 combines with J gene TRBJ2-3, with 9 bases aligning to TRBD2. This CDR3 is 12 amino acids long. Germline assignment: CDR1 MGHDK and CDR2 SYGVNS. The CDR3 DNA follows: TGTGCCAGCAGTTTCGGCGGGGGGGAGGCAGATTTT. This gives the protein CASSFGGGEADF.

In its sample, this clonotype was seen many times. V is TRBV10-3 and J is TRBJ2-3; possibly TRBD1 for D (6 bases). CDR3 size: 15 residues. The ends were cut back, 10 bases at V and 0 bases at J, with 17 bases in the middle. CDR1 and CDR2 (germline): ENHRY, SYGVKD. In nucleotides, the CDR3 is TGTGCCACCAGGGGAAGCGCGGCTAGCACAGATACGCAGTATTTT. This gives the protein CATRGSAASTDTQYF.

The chain has TRBV2 and TRBJ2-3; D is unclear. Germline CDR1 reads SNHLY; CDR2 reads FYNNEI. This CDR3 is 13 amino acids long. Trimming pared 4 bases from V and 6 bases from J, leaving 11 bases between. CDR3 in amino acids: CASSGAPWDTQYF. CDR3 in DNA: TGTGCCAGCAGTGGGGCCCCTTGGGATACGCAGTATTTT.

This clonotype came up many times. The chain carries TRBV25-1 and TRBJ2-1; no clear D. TRBJ2-7 matches the DNA end more closely, so the J call is doubtful. In germline, CDR1 is MGHDK, CDR2 SYGVNS. This CDR3 has 11 residues. CDR3 region: CASSEFSEQYF. The CDR3 DNA reads as TGTGCCAGCAGTGAATTTTCCGAGCAGTACTTC.

A remark on this clonotype: This likely comes from a read error, as the CDR3 has no conserved phenylalanine or tryptophan at its end. No DNA is shown, since the ends of the CDR3 on it are uncertain; the CDR3 is the one TCRdb lists. This sequence joins TRBV24-1 and TRBJ1-6. Per germline, CDR1 KGHDR and CDR2 SFDVKD. The CDR3 comprises 19 residues, both ends counted. CDR3 protein: CATSDPGLAGGGKTQFFGP.

This clonotype was recorded at least ten times. This chain uses TRBV4-1 with TRBJ2-4, with unresolved D. Germline loops: CDR1 MGHRA, CDR2 YSYEKL. Trimming took off 2 bases at V and 0 bases at J, with 8 bases between the two ends. There are 15 residues in the CDR3. The CDR3 spells CASSQSTVAKNIQYF. DNA of the CDR3: TGCGCCAGCAGCCAATCGACCGTAGCCAAAAACATTCAGTACTTC.

The gene calls are TRBV9 and TRBJ2-1; D not certain. With 0 bases removed from V and 10 bases from J, the gap between germline ends came to 14 bases. Germline CDR1 and CDR2: SGDLS and YYNGEE. This CDR3 is built from 14 residues. The CDR3 region has the DNA TGTGCCAGCAGCGTAGGGCAGGTCTCCTACGAGCAGTTCTTC. Its protein is CASSVGQVSYEQFF.

This clonotype was detected many times. The chain joins TRBV2 to TRBJ2-1; 12 positions match TRBD2. From germline, CDR1 is SNHLY and CDR2 FYNNEI. J gave up 12 bases and V 0 bases, and 3 bases lay outside the gene matches. The CDR3 is 14 amino acids. CDR3 coding DNA: TGTGCCAGCAGTGAAGCGCTGGGACTAGCGGGGCAGTTCTTC. Its protein is CASSEALGLAGQFF.

This clonotype has only a few counts. This rearrangement joins TRBV4-1 to TRBJ2-1; D not resolved. CDR1 is MGHRA, CDR2 YSYEKL, per germline. This CDR3 is 15 amino acids long. V was shortened by 0 bases and J by 2 bases, with 8 bases between the two germline ends. The CDR3 DNA reads as TGCGCCAGCAGCCAAGATGAGACTCCCTACAATGAGCAGTTCTTC. Encoded protein: CASSQDETPYNEQFF.